Reported below is one T cell receptor (beta chain). The antigen is unknown. This sample is part of a study of shared clonotypes between healthy human individuals. From germline, CDR1 is MNHNS and CDR2 SASEGT. The CDR3 length is 16 residues. V shed 4 bases and J 2 bases; nucleotides not matched to a gene: 7. Repertoires were generated with immunoSEQ multiplex PCR, while TCRdb's copy carries only in-frame clones and drops some. The sample yields about 2.4 million clones, approximately 93% seen once. Study-wide findings and caveats: Sampling covered nothing but blood. Tissue TCR repertoires likely differ from those found in blood.

The rearrangement links TRBV6-1 to TRBJ1-5, with 8 bases aligning to TRBD1. This clonotype originated in a man between 18 and 35 years old in good health. Some clones in this sample may be carry-over from other donors' samples. The sample consisted of naive CD4+ T cells from PBMCs. Subset: CD45RA+ positively selected. CDR3 nucleotides: TGTGCCAGCAGTGGCCTCGTGACAGGGGGCAATCAGCCCCAGCATTTT. Protein product: CASSGLVTGGNQPQHF.